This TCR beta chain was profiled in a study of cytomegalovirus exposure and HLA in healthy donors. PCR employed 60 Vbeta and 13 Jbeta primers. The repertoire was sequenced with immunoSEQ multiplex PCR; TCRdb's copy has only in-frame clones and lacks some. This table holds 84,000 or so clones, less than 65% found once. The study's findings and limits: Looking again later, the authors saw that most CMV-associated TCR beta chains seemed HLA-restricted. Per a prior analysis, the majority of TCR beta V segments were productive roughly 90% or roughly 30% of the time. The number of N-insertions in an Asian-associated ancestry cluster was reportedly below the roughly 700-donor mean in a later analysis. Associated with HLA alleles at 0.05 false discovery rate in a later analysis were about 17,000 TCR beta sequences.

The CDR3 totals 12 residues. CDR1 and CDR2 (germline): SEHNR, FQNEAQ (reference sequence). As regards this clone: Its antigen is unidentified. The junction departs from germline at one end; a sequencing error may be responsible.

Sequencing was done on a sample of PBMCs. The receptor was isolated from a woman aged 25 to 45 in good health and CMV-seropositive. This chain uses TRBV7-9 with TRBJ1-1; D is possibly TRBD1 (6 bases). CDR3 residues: CSSSAGTRRAFF. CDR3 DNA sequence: TGTTCCAGCAGCGCCGGGACAAGAAGGGCTTTCTTT.